The TCR beta chain described here comes from a study of shared clonotypes between healthy human individuals. Turning to the study itself: CD8 memory received one plate per donor, CD8 naive two, CD4 memory three and CD4 naive three. Whole-study results and caveats: Limitation of the genetic and exposure-history diversity represented came from the few donors. In this cohort, only blood was sampled, and tissue repertoires likely differ.

The genomic DNA of each subset was split evenly across several immunoSEQ plates. Method: immunoSEQ multiplex PCR; TCRdb's copy keeps in-frame clones and lacks some. The repertoire includes some 2,400,000 clones, about 94% of them detected once, and approximately 0.13% sits in the top ten. A note on this clone: What it binds is not known.

The germline V gene encodes CDR1 SGDLS and CDR2 YYNGEE. V lost 3 bases, J lost 7 bases, and 11 bases stayed unmatched. The CDR3 is 15 residues long. J is TRBJ1-2 and V is TRBV9; 8 bases agree with TRBD1. The receptor was derived from a man between 18 and 29 years old in good health. Sequencing was carried out using naive CD4+ T cells sorted from blood. Subset denoted: CD45RA+ positively selected. CDR3: CASSATSQGAAGYTF. CDR3 DNA: TGTGCCAGCAGCGCCACATCTCAGGGGGCGGCTGGCTACACCTTC.